This T cell receptor beta chain was documented in a study of breast tumors, draining lymph nodes, adjacent tissues. Axillary draining lymph nodes of breast cancer patients supplied the node samples. TCRdb re-called the multiplex PCR reads with MiXCR, one entry per CDR3 protein. The data contain about 270,000 distinct CDR3 sequences, about 33% of them seen just once; the ten biggest clones take up around 1.1%. General study findings and limits: Tumor TCR diversity was below lymph nodes but above nontumor tissue.

Germline CDR1 and CDR2: MDHEN and SYDVKM. The V gene lost 2 bases and the J gene lost 2 bases, with 7 bases spanning the gap. The CDR3 is 14 residues long. With respect to this clonotype: Its antigen is unidentified.

The genes are TRBV28 and TRBJ1-3; D remains unclear. The sequencing sample was made of axillary lymph node tissue. This clonotype was obtained from a female donor with breast cancer. Some clones in this sample may be carry-over from other donors' samples. The CDR3 bases are TGTGCCAGCAGTTTACCAAGACCTGGAAACACCATATATTTT. Its protein is CASSLPRPGNTIYF.